A selection of T cell receptor beta chains follows, all from one sample in a study of blood T cell repertoires in COVID-19. The repertoire was sequenced with immunoSEQ multiplex PCR; TCRdb's copy has only in-frame clones and lacks some. The table records tens of thousands of clones, 82% of them present only once. Sequencing input: peripheral blood. Receptors were obtained from a human donor in a cohort sampled during active COVID-19. CDR3s include the opening cysteine and the closing phenylalanine or tryptophan. Fields, in order: J gene, V gene, D gene, clone size, CDR3 DNA, CDR3 protein. D genes are given only for firm matches. Rows may omit the clone size; those that give it use once, few, many or a size class.

>TRBJ2-1|TRBV9|.|.
TGTGCCAGCAGCTCCGGGACTCTCTACAATGAGCAGTTCTTC
CASSSGTLYNEQFF
>TRBJ2-1|TRBV5-1|.|few
TGCGCCAGCAGCTTGATAGCCGGGGAGCAGTTCTTC
CASSLIAGEQFF
>TRBJ2-2|TRBV6-5|.|.
TGTGCCAGCACCCCGCGGGATGCCGGGGAGCTGTTTTTT
CASTPRDAGELFF
>TRBJ1-2|TRBV6-6|TRBD1|.
TGTGCCAGCAGGACCGGGACAGGGGACGGCTACACCTTC
CASRTGTGDGYTF
>TRBJ2-5|TRBV5-1|.|.
TGCGCCAGCAGCCTGATGACAGTCCAAGAGACCCAGTACTTC
CASSLMTVQETQYF
>TRBJ2-2|TRBV21-1|.|.
TGTGCCAGCAGCAAAGAGGATCTAGCGGGGGGGTCAATGAACACCGGGGAGCTGTTTTTT
CASSKEDLAGGSMNTGELFF
>TRBJ2-7|TRBV2|TRBD1|.
TGTGCCAGCAGTACCAGCGGACAGGGCAGGCACGAGCAGTACTTC
CASSTSGQGRHEQYF
>TRBJ2-2|TRBV9|.|.
TGTGCCAGCAGCGTAGCTTGGGACACCACGAACACCGGGGAGCTGTTTTTT
CASSVAWDTTNTGELFF
>TRBJ2-5|TRBV3-1/TRBV3-2|TRBD2|.
TGTGCCAGCAGCCCCCCGGGACTAGCGGGGGAGACCCAGTACTTC
CASSPPGLAGETQYF
>TRBJ1-1|TRBV6-5|.|.
TGTGCCAGCAGACAGACAGCTCGGAACACTGAAGCTTTCTTT
CASRQTARNTEAFF
>TRBJ1-1|TRBV15|.|.
TGTGCCACCAGCAGAGTGGCAGGGAGGGTCACTGAAGCTTTCTTT
CATSRVAGRVTEAFF
>TRBJ2-5|TRBV25-1|TRBD1|.
TGTGCCAGCAGTGATACAGGGGGCCCTGAGACCCAGTACTTC
CASSDTGGPETQYF
>TRBJ2-7|TRBV6-6|TRBD1|few
TGTGCCAGCAGTTACCTCGGACAGGGCTACGAGCAGTACTTC
CASSYLGQGYEQYF
>TRBJ2-5|TRBV7-9|.|.
TGTGCCAGCAGCTCTACAGGGTGGGAGACCCAGTACTTC
CASSSTGWETQYF
>TRBJ1-1|TRBV11-2|.|.
TGTGCCAGCAGCTTAGATTCAGACAACTTATATCTGAACACTGAAGCTTTCTTT
CASSLDSDNLYLNTEAFF
>TRBJ1-2|TRBV5-4|.|.
TGTGCCAGCATCCCCCCCGGACAGAGAGCTAACTATGGCTACACCTTC
CASIPPGQRANYGYTF
>TRBJ1-4|TRBV5-5|.|.
TGTGCCAGCAGCATCAGGGTGACTAATGAAAAACTGTTTTTT
CASSIRVTNEKLFF
>TRBJ2-3|TRBV7-6|TRBD2|.
TGTGCCAGCAGCCCCAATCCTAGCGGGGGGGCGGGGGATACGCAGTATTTT
CASSPNPSGGAGDTQYF
>TRBJ2-2|TRBV4-2|.|.
TGTGCCAGCAGCCACGGACAAACGAACACCGGGGAGCTGTTTTTT
CASSHGQTNTGELFF
>TRBJ2-7|TRBV6-5|.|.
TGTGCCAGCAGTTCGGTCTCCTACGAGCAGTACTTC
CASSSVSYEQYF
>TRBJ1-1|TRBV19|.|few
TGTGCCAGTAGTACCCAGGGGAACACTGAAGCTTTCTTT
CASSTQGNTEAFF
>TRBJ2-1|TRBV7-3|TRBD2|.
TGTGCCAGCAGCTCCACTAGCGGGGGGTCATTCAATGAGCAGTTCTTC
CASSSTSGGSFNEQFF
>TRBJ2-3|TRBV24-1|.|.
TGTGCCACCAGTGATCCCCTTAGGACTAGCACAGATACGCAGTATTTT
CATSDPLRTSTDTQYF
>TRBJ1-2|TRBV3-1/TRBV3-2|.|few
TGTGCCAGCAGCCAAGCCACAGGGTCTCTCATCTATGGCTACACCTTC
CASSQATGSLIYGYTF
>TRBJ2-4|TRBV6-5|TRBD1|.
TGTGCCAGCAGGCCCGGGACAGGGGTTTACATTCAGTACTTC
CASRPGTGVYIQYF
>TRBJ2-5|TRBV4-1|TRBD2|.
TGCGCCAGCAGCCAACGTGGCGGGGGGGCGGAGACCCAGTACTTC
CASSQRGGGAETQYF
>TRBJ2-7|TRBV2|.|.
TGTGCCAGCAGTGAAGCGCTTCGACAGATAAAGCAGTACTTC
CASSEALRQIKQYF
>TRBJ2-2|TRBV7-3|TRBD2|few
TGTGCCAGCAGCCCCATTAGCGGGGGGACCGGGGAGCTGTTTTTT
CASSPISGGTGELFF
>TRBJ2-2|TRBV5-1|.|.
TGCGCCAGCAGCTTGGCCTCACAGATTACCGGGGAGCTGTTTTTT
CASSLASQITGELFF
>TRBJ1-1|TRBV6-5|.|.
TGTGCCAGCAGTTACTCAGGCGGCACTGAAGCTTTCTTT
CASSYSGGTEAFF
>TRBJ2-5|TRBV7-8|TRBD1|.
TGTGCCAGCAGCCGAAACAGGGGAGAGACCCAGTACTTC
CASSRNRGETQYF
>TRBJ1-1|TRBV7-3|.|.
TGTGCCAGCAGCCAGCTGGGGGGGCCGAACACTGAAGCTTTCTTT
CASSQLGGPNTEAFF
>TRBJ1-1|TRBV30|TRBD1|.
TGTGCCTGGAGTACCGGGACAGCGAACACTGAAGCTTTCTTT
CAWSTGTANTEAFF
>TRBJ1-5|TRBV5-6|.|.
TGTGCCAGCAGCCTACAGGCGGGGCAACAATATCAGCCCCAGCATTTT
CASSLQAGQQYQPQHF
>TRBJ1-4|TRBV7-2|.|once
TGTGCCAGCAAAAGGGGCTTTAATGAAAAACTGTTTTTT
CASKRGFNEKLFF
>TRBJ2-1|TRBV5-1|TRBD1|.
TGCGCCAGCAGCTTGGAGGGACAGGGTCTCCATGAGCAGTTCTTC
CASSLEGQGLHEQFF
>TRBJ1-2|TRBV12-5|TRBD1|.
TGTGCTAGTGGTGGAGGCGACAGGGGGCTTGGTGGCTACACCTTC
CASGGGDRGLGGYTF
>TRBJ2-3|TRBV5-1|.|.
TGCGCCAGCTCCCTAAGCCAGGGGACAGATACGCAGTATTTT
CASSLSQGTDTQYF
>TRBJ2-1|TRBV13|TRBD1|.
TGTGCCAGCAGCATCGGGACAGGGTTGAATGAGCAGTTCTTC
CASSIGTGLNEQFF
>TRBJ2-6|TRBV29-1|.|.
TGCAGCGTTGAGGAGAGTCGGGCCAACGTCCTGACTTTC
CSVEESRANVLTF
>TRBJ2-3|TRBV24-1|TRBD1|.
TGTGCCACCAGTGACCCGGGACAGGGGCTGGATACGCAGTATTTT
CATSDPGQGLDTQYF
>TRBJ2-7|TRBV5-1|.|.
TGCGCCAGCAGCTATCAAGAGGGCGTGGAGCAGTACTTC
CASSYQEGVEQYF
>TRBJ1-5|TRBV12-3/TRBV12-4|TRBD1|once
TGTGCCACCCAGGGGGAAGGGCCCCAGCATTTT
CATQGEGPQHF
>TRBJ1-2|TRBV7-9|TRBD1|few
TGTGCCAGCAGCCTTGGACAGGGGCAGGAGGGCTACACCTTC
CASSLGQGQEGYTF
>TRBJ2-7|TRBV4-2|.|.
TGTGCCAGCAGCCAACCCTACAGGGAATCCTACGAGCAGTACTTC
CASSQPYRESYEQYF
>TRBJ2-1|TRBV2|.|.
TGTGCCAGCAGCTACTACAATGAGCAGTTCTTC
CASSYYNEQFF
>TRBJ1-2|TRBV29-1|.|.
TGCAGCGTTGAAGATAAACCGGGACTCTATGGCTACACCTTC
CSVEDKPGLYGYTF
>TRBJ2-6|TRBV19|TRBD1|.
TGTGCCAGTAGTTCGAGGGGGCCCTCCTCTGGGGCCAACGTCCTGACTTTC
CASSSRGPSSGANVLTF
>TRBJ1-5|TRBV5-5|TRBD1|.
TGTGCCAGCAGCTGGGACAGGGACCAGCCCCAGCATTTT
CASSWDRDQPQHF
>TRBJ2-1|TRBV19|TRBD2|.
TGTGCCAGTAGTCAACGGACTAGCGGGGTGAATGAGCAGTTCTTC
CASSQRTSGVNEQFF
>TRBJ2-3|TRBV5-1|.|.
TGCGCCAGCAGCTCTAGAGCGGGTGCCGATACGCAGTATTTT
CASSSRAGADTQYF
>TRBJ1-1|TRBV14|.|.
TGTGCCAGCAGCCAAGGGTCAGGGCTGAACACTGAAGCTTTCTTT
CASSQGSGLNTEAFF
>TRBJ2-1|TRBV19|.|.
TGTGCCAGTAGGCAGGGGCCCAACAATGAGCAGTTCTTC
CASRQGPNNEQFF
>TRBJ2-7|TRBV11-2|.|.
TGTGCCAGCAGCTTAGAAATCTTCAGAGAGCAGTACTTC
CASSLEIFREQYF
>TRBJ2-7|TRBV11-2|TRBD1|.
TGTGCCAGCAGCCTCACGGGGACAGGGAACTACGAGCAGTACTTC
CASSLTGTGNYEQYF